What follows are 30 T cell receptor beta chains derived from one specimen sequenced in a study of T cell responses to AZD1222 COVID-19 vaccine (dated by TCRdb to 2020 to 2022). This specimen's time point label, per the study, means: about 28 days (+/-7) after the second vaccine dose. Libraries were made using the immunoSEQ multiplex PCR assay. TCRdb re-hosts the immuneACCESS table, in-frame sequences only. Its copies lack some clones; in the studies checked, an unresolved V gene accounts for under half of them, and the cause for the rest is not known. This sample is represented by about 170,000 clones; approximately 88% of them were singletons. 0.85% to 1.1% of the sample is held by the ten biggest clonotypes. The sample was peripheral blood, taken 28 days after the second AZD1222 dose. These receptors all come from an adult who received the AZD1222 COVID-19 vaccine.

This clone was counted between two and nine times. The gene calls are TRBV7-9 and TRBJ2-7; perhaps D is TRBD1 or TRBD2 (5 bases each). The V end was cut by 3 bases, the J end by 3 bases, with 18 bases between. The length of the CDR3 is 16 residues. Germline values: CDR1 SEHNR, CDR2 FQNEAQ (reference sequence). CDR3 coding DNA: TGTGCCAGCAGCTTTCCCACTACGGGGCGGAACTACGAGCAGTACTTC. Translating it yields CASSFPTTGRNYEQYF.

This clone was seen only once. CDR3 region: CASSPASAGYGYTF. The CDR3 DNA reads as TGCGCCAGCAGCCCCGCGAGTGCCGGGTATGGCTACACCTTC. This chain joins TRBV5-1 and TRBJ1-2; D is undetermined. Germline CDR1 and CDR2: SGHRS and YFSETQ. The V end was cut by 4 bases, the J end by 5 bases, with 15 bases between. The CDR3 length is 14 residues.

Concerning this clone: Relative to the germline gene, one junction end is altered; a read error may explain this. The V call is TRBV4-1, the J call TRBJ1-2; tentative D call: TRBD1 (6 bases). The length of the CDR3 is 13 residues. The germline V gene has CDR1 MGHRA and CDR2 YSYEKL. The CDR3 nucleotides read TGCGCCAGCAGCCAAGACCGGGGGCAGTTGCAGATCTTC. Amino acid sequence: CASSQDRGQLQIF.

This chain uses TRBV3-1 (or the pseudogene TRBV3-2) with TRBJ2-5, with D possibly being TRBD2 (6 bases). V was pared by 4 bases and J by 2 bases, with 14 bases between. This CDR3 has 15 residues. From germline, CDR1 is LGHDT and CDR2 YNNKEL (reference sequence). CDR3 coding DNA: TGTGCCAGCAGCCCCGACCCGCTAGCGCAAGAGACCCAGTACTTC. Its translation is CASSPDPLAQETQYF.

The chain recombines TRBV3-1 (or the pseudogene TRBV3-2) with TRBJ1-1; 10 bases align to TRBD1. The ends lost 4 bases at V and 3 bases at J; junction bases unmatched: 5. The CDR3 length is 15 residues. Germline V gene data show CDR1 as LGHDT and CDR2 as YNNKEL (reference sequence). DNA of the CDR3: TGTGCCAGCAGCCGCTGGGACAGGGGAGACACTGAAGCTTTCTTT. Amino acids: CASSRWDRGDTEAFF.

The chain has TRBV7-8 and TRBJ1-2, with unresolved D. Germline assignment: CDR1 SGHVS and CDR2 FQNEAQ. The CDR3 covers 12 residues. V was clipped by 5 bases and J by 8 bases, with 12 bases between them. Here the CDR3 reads CASSRTAQGYTF. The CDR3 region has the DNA TGTGCCAGCAGCCGTACAGCCCAAGGCTACACCTTC.

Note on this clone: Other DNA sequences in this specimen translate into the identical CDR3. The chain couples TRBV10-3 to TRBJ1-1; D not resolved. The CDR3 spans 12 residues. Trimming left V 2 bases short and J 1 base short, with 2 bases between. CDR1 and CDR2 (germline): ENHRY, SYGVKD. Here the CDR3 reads CAISERNTEAFF. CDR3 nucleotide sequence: TGTGCCATCAGTGAGCGGAACACTGAAGCTTTCTTT.

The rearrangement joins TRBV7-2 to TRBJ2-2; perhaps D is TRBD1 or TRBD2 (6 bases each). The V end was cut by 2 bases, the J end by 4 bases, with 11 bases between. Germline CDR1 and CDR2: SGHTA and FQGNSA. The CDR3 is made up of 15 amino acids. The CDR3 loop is CASSLWGASTGELFF. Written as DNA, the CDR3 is TGTGCCAGCAGCTTATGGGGGGCGAGCACCGGGGAGCTGTTTTTT.

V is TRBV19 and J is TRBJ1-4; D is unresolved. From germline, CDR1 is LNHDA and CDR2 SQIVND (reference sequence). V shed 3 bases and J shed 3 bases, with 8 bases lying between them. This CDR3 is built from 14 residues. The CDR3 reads CASSMSRSNEKLFF. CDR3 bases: TGTGCCAGTAGTATGAGCCGTTCTAATGAAAAACTGTTTTTT.

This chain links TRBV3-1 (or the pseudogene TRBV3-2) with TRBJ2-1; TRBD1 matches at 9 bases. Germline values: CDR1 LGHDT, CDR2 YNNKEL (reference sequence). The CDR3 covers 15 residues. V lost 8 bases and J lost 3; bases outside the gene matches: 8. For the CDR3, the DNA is TGTGCCAGCGAACAGGGGGCTACGTTCTACAATGAGCAGTTCTTC. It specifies CASEQGATFYNEQFF.

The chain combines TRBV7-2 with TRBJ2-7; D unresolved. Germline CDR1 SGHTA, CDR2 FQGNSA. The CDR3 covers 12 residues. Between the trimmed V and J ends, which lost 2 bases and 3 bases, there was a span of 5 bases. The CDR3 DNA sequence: TGTGCCAGCAGCTTATATATCTACGAGCAGTACTTC. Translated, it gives CASSLYIYEQYF.

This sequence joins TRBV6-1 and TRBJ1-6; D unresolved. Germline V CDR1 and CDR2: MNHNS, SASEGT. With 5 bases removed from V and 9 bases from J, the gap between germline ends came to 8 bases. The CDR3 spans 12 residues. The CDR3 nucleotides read TGTGCCAGCAGTTCCAGGTCTTCACCCCTCCACTTT. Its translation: CASSSRSSPLHF.

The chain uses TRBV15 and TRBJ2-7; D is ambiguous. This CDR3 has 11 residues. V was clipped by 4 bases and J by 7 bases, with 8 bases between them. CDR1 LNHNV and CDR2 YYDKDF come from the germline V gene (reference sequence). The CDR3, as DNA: TGTGCCACCAGCATAGCTGGAGAGCAGTACTTC. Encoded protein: CATSIAGEQYF. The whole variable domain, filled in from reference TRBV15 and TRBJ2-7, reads DAMVIQNPRYQVTQFGKPVTLSCSQTLNHNVMYWYQQKSSQAPKLLFHYYDKDFNNEADTPDNFQSRRPNTSFCFLDIRSPGLGDTAMYLCATSIAGEQYFGPGTRLTVT.

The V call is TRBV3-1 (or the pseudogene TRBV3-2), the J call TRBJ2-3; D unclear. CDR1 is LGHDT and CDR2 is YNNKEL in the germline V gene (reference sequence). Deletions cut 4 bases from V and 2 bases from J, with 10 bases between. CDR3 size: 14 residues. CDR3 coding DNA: TGTGCCAGCAGCCTGGGATGGGACACAGATACGCAGTATTTT. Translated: CASSLGWDTDTQYF.

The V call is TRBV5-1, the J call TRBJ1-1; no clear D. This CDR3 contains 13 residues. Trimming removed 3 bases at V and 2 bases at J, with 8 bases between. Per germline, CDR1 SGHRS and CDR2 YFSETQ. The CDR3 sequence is CASSSTGNTEAFF. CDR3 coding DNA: TGCGCCAGCAGCTCGACGGGTAACACTGAAGCTTTCTTT.

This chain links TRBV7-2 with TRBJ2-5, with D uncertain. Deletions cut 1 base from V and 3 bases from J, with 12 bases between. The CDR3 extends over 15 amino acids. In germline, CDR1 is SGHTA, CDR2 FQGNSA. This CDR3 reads CASSLVRSREETQYF. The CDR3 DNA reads TGTGCCAGCAGCTTAGTGAGGTCCCGGGAAGAGACCCAGTACTTC.

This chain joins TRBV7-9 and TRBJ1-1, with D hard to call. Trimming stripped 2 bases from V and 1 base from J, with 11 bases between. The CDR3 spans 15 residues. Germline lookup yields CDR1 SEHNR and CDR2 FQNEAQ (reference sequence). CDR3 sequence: CASSLSEVSNTEAFF. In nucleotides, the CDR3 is TGTGCCAGCAGCTTAAGTGAGGTTTCGAACACTGAAGCTTTCTTT.

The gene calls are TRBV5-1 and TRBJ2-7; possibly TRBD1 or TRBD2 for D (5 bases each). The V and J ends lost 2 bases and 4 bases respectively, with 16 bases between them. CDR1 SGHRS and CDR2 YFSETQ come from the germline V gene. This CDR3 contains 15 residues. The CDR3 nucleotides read TGCGCCAGCAGCTTAGTCATCGGGGCGGAATACGAGCAGTACTTC. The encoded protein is CASSLVIGAEYEQYF.

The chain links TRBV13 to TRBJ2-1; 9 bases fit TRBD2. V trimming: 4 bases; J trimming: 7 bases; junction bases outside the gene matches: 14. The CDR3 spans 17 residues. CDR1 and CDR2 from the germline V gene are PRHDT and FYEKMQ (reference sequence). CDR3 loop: CASSSEGGGGAKNEQFF. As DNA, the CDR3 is TGTGCCAGCAGCTCCGAGGGTGGCGGGGGGGCCAAGAATGAGCAGTTCTTC.

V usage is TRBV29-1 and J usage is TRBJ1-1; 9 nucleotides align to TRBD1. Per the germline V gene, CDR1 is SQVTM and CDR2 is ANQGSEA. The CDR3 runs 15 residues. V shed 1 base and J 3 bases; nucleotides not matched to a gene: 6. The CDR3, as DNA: TGCAGCGTTGAAGGGACAGGGGATCGCTACACTGAAGCTTTCTTT. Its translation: CSVEGTGDRYTEAFF.

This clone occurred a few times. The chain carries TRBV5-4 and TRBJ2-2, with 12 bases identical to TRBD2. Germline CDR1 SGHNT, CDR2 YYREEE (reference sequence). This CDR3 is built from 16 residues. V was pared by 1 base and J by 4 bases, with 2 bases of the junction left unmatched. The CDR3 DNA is TGTGCCAGCAGCTTGACTAGCGGGGGGCCCACCGGGGAGCTGTTTTTT. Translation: CASSLTSGGPTGELFF.

The DNA of the CDR3 is TGTGCCAGCAGCTCCTCATGGGGGACAGCCCTTAAGAATCAGCCCCAGCATTTT. It codes for CASSSSWGTALKNQPQHF. The chain joins TRBV7-2 to TRBJ1-5, with TRBD1 identical over 7 bases. The germline V gene has CDR1 SGHTA and CDR2 FQGNSA. CDR3 length: 18 amino acids. Trimming took 4 bases from V and 4 from J; bases not matched to a gene: 16.

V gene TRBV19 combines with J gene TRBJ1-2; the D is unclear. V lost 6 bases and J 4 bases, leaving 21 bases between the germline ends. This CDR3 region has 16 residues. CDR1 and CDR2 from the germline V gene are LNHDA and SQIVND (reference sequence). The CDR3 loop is CASSPTNLGGIYGYTF. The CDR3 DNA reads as TGTGCCAGTAGCCCTACAAATTTGGGAGGGATCTATGGCTACACCTTC.

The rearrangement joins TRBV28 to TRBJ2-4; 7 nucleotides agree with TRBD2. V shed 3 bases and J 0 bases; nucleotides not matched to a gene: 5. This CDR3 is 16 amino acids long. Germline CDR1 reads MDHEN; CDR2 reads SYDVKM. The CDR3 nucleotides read TGTGCCAGCAGTTTTAGCGGGTCCTTAGCCAAAAACATTCAGTACTTC. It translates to CASSFSGSLAKNIQYF. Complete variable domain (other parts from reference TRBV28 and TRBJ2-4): DVKVTQSSRYLVKRTGEKVFLECVQDMDHENMFWYRQDPGLGLRLIYFSYDVKMKEKGDIPEGYSVSREKKERFSLILESASTNQTSMYLCASSFSGSLAKNIQYFGAGTRLSVL.

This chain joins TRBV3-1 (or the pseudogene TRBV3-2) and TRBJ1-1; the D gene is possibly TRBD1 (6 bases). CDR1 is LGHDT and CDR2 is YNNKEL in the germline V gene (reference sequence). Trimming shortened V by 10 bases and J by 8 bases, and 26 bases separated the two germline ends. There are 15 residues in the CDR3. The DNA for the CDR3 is TGTGCCACAGACAGGCCCAGGCTTACCGGGGCCGAAGCTTTCTTT. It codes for CATDRPRLTGAEAFF.

The chain's CDR3 is CASRIGVEATPLHF. For the CDR3, the DNA is TGTGCCAGCCGCATAGGGGTAGAAGCTACACCCCTCCACTTT. The chain carries TRBV6-5 and TRBJ1-6; possibly TRBD1 for D (5 bases). Germline V gives CDR1 MNHEY, CDR2 SVGAGI. This CDR3 comprises 14 residues. The ends were cut back, 8 bases at V and 11 bases at J, with 19 bases in the middle.

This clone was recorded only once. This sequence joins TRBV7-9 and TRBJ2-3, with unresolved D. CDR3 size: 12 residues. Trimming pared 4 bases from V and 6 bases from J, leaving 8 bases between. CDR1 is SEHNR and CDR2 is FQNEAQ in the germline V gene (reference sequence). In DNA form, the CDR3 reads TGTGCCAGCAGCTCCCAGAAGGATACGCAGTATTTT. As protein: CASSSQKDTQYF. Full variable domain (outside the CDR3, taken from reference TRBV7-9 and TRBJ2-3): DTGVSQNPRHKITKRGQNVTFRCDPISEHNRLYWYRQTLGQGPEFLTYFQNEAQLEKSRLLSDRFSAERPKGSFSTLEIQRTEQGDSAMYLCASSSQKDTQYFGPGTRLTVL.

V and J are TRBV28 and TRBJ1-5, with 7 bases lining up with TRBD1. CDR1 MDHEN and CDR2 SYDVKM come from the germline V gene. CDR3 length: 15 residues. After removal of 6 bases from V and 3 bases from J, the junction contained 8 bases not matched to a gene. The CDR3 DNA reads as TGTGCCAGCAGACTCCCAGGGACAGCCAATCAGCCCCAGCATTTT. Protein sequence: CASRLPGTANQPQHF.

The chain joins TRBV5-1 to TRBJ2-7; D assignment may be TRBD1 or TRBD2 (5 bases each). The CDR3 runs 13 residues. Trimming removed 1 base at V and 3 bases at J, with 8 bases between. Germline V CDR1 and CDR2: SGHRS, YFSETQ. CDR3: CASSLLGDYEQYF. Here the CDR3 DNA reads TGCGCCAGCAGCTTGTTGGGGGACTACGAGCAGTACTTC. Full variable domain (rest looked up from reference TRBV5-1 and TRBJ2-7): KAGVTQTPRYLIKTRGQQVTLSCSPISGHRSVSWYQQTPGQGLQFLFEYFSETQRNKGNFPGRFSGRQFSNSRSEMNVSTLELGDSALYLCASSLLGDYEQYFGPGTRLTVT.

The CDR3 DNA is TGTGCCAGCAGCCTGCGCGGGGTTGGGCAAGAGACCCAGTACTTC. This encodes CASSLRGVGQETQYF. The J gene is TRBJ2-5, the V gene TRBV5-8, with a possible D match to TRBD2 (6 bases). V was cut by 4 bases and J by 2 bases, with 15 bases left in between. Germline V gene lookup returns CDR1 SGHTS and CDR2 YDEGEE. The CDR3 has 15 residues.